This T cell receptor (beta chain) was sequenced for a study of tumor and adjacent non-tumor tissue in lung cancer. Trimming shortened V by 0 bases and J by 7 bases, and 15 bases separated the two germline ends. CDR3 length: 15 residues. Germline CDR1 MGHRA, CDR2 YSYEKL. RNA was extracted from bulk tissue without any cell sorting. Donors were chemotherapy-naive, newly diagnosed lung cancer surgical patients in China, August–late 2014. Study observations and caveats: Tumor tissue had significantly higher TCR diversity than normal lung.

The library came from three nested PCR rounds adapted from ARM-PCR protocols. Each CDR3 protein gets one entry after TCRdb re-called the multiplex PCR reads with MiXCR. The sample shows approximately 110,000 distinct CDR3 sequences, 60% to 80% of them seen only once. Concerning this clonotype: The antigen is undetermined.

The chain joins TRBV4-1 to TRBJ1-2; maybe TRBD1 (5 bases). The TCR originated in an older woman with non-small cell lung cancer. Sequenced input: lung tumor tissue. The chain's CDR3 is CASSQDSEIGTGYTF. The DNA for the CDR3 is TGCGCCAGCAGCCAAGATTCGGAGATAGGGACTGGCTACACCTTC.